A single sample is the source of the 17 T cell receptor beta chains below, sequenced in a study of cytomegalovirus exposure and HLA in healthy donors. The PCR used 60 Vbeta and 13 Jbeta primers. Only in-frame clones appear in the TCRdb table, and some are missing; sequencing was by immunoSEQ multiplex PCR. The data hold about 250,000 clones, with about 85% observed a single time. The sample was PBMCs. The receptor set was obtained from a girl aged 2-15 years in good health and CMV-seronegative.

The V and J genes are TRBV6-1 and TRBJ2-3; tentatively, D is TRBD1 (6 bases). In germline, CDR1 is MNHNS, CDR2 SASEGT. This CDR3 is built from 14 residues. V was cut by 6 bases and J by 4 bases, with 14 bases left in between. The CDR3 sequence is CASSDLKGADTQYF. The CDR3, as DNA: TGTGCCAGCAGCGATCTCAAGGGGGCAGATACGCAGTATTTT.

CDR3 nucleotides: TGTGCCAGCAGTATAGGACAGAACTCCTACGAGCAGTACTTC. Its translation is CASSIGQNSYEQYF. The chain combines TRBV27 with TRBJ2-7; possible D gene TRBD1, 6 bases. Trimming removed 5 bases from V and 0 bases from J, with 11 bases in between. The germline V gene has CDR1 MNHEY and CDR2 SMNVEV (reference sequence). The CDR3 spans 14 residues.

The gene calls are TRBV19 and TRBJ1-2, with 11 bases identical to TRBD1. With 5 bases clipped from V and 4 bases from J, the junction kept 9 bases outside the gene matches. Per germline, CDR1 LNHDA and CDR2 SQIVND (reference sequence). This CDR3 has 16 residues. The CDR3 sequence: CASSPGQGAYSYGYTF. CDR3 DNA sequence: TGTGCCAGTAGTCCAGGACAGGGGGCCTATTCCTATGGCTACACCTTC.

This chain links TRBV6-1 with TRBJ1-5; 10 nucleotides agree with TRBD1. Germline values: CDR1 MNHNS, CDR2 SASEGT. The CDR3 is 15 amino acids. Germline trimming cut 4 bases from V and 5 bases from J; bases unmatched to any gene: 5. The CDR3 nucleotides read TGTGCCAGCAGTGCGGGGACAGGGGTCTATCAGCCCCAGCATTTT. It encodes CASSAGTGVYQPQHF.

The chain is built from TRBV6-6 and TRBJ1-3; D not resolved. This CDR3 spans 15 amino acids. The germline V and J ends were trimmed by 2 bases and 1 base, with 9 bases remaining between them. Looked up from germline, CDR1 is MNHNY and CDR2 is SVGAGI (reference sequence). The CDR3 nucleotides read TGTGCCAGCAGTTACGGCGGCAGTTCTGGAAACACCATATATTTT. This sequence encodes CASSYGGSSGNTIYF.

As regards this clone: The junction does not match germline at one end; this may be a read error. This chain's CDR3 is CATSGEFLAVSSYNEQFF. In DNA form, the CDR3 reads TGTGCCACCAGTGGGGAATTCTTAGCGGTAAGCTCCTACAATGAGCAGTTCTTC. The genes are TRBV10-3 and TRBJ2-1; a weak D match, TRBD2 (6 bases). CDR1 and CDR2 from the germline V gene are ENHRY and SYGVKD. There are 18 residues in the CDR3.

This clone was detected only a few times. The chain links TRBV19 to TRBJ1-4; D gene unclear. V lost 3 bases and J lost 3, with 11 bases in between. The CDR3 has 15 amino acids. Looked up from germline, CDR1 is LNHDA and CDR2 is SQIVND (reference sequence). The CDR3 protein is CASSIGSGSNEKLFF. The CDR3 DNA follows: TGTGCCAGTAGTATTGGGTCGGGGTCTAATGAAAAACTGTTTTTT.

The chain links TRBV25-1 to TRBJ2-1; a weak D match, TRBD2 (6 bases). In germline, CDR1 is MGHDK, CDR2 SYGVNS. This CDR3 is built from 15 residues. With 3 bases removed from V and 4 bases from J, the gap between germline ends came to 13 bases. The CDR3 loop is CASSDGGKIYNEQFF. The CDR3 bases are TGTGCCAGCAGTGATGGCGGGAAGATATACAATGAGCAGTTCTTC. Combining the CDR3 with reference TRBV25-1 and TRBJ2-1 gives the whole variable domain EADIYQTPRYLVIGTGKKITLECSQTMGHDKMYWYQQDPGMELHLIHYSYGVNSTEKGDLSSESTVSRIRTEHFPLTLESARPSHTSQYLCASSDGGKIYNEQFFGPGTRLTVL.

CDR3 region: CAWSVEKGSNYGYTF. CDR3 bases: TGTGCCTGGAGTGTTGAAAAGGGGTCCAACTATGGCTACACCTTC. V and J are TRBV30 and TRBJ1-2; D perhaps matches TRBD1 (5 bases). The germline gives CDR1 GTSNPN, CDR2 SVGIG (reference sequence). Trimming shortened V by 0 bases and J by 2 bases, and 13 bases separated the two germline ends. There are 15 residues in the CDR3.

The chain combines TRBV7-2 with TRBJ2-7, with 9 bases aligning to TRBD2. The germline CDR1 and CDR2 sequences are SGHTA and FQGNSA. The CDR3 totals 16 residues. Trimming at V came to 1 base and at J to 4 bases, leaving 8 bases not matched to a gene. The CDR3 region has the DNA TGTGCCAGCAGCTTAGGGGCTGGCGGGGGGGCGTACGAGCAGTACTTC. Protein: CASSLGAGGGAYEQYF.

The chain employs TRBV14 and TRBJ1-4; 12 bases match TRBD1. The CDR3 has 16 residues. After removal of 0 bases from V and 6 bases from J, the junction contained 2 bases not matched to a gene. Germline lookup yields CDR1 SGHDN and CDR2 FVKESK. CDR3: CASSQDRDRGHEKLFF. Written as DNA, the CDR3 is TGTGCCAGCAGCCAAGATAGGGACAGGGGGCATGAAAAACTGTTTTTT.

The chain's CDR3 is CASSQGRASGRAYNEQFF. The CDR3 nucleotides read TGCGCCAGCAGCCAAGGTCGCGCTAGCGGGAGGGCCTACAATGAGCAGTTCTTC. V usage is TRBV4-1 and J usage is TRBJ2-1; 12 bases align to TRBD2. Germline V gene data show CDR1 as MGHRA and CDR2 as YSYEKL. J gave up 2 bases and V 1 base, and 6 bases lay outside the gene matches. The CDR3 runs to 18 residues.

The chain carries TRBV5-1 and TRBJ2-5, with a tentative D call TRBD1 (7 bases). Trimming cost V 3 bases and J 2 bases, with 17 bases left between them. This CDR3 spans 16 amino acids. Germline CDR1 and CDR2: SGHRS and YFSETQ. In nucleotides, the CDR3 is TGCGCCAGCAGCTCCTTCGGACAGGAGGGGCAAGAGACCCAGTACTTC. Translated: CASSSFGQEGQETQYF.

The gene calls are TRBV2 and TRBJ2-5, with D maybe TRBD2 (6 bases). The CDR3 extends over 17 amino acids. V was trimmed by 6 bases and J by 0 bases, leaving 20 bases between them. Germline-derived CDR1 and CDR2 are SNHLY and FYNNEI. The CDR3 loop reads CASRKKALGGNQETQYF. In DNA form, the CDR3 reads TGTGCCAGCAGAAAAAAGGCCCTTGGCGGGAACCAAGAGACCCAGTACTTC.

This clone turned up a few times. This chain links TRBV6-7 with TRBJ1-3, with D possibly being TRBD1 (6 bases). TRBV6-7 is marked as an open reading frame, function uncertain. Trimming shortened V by 2 bases and J by 0 bases, and 17 bases separated the two germline ends. The CDR3 length is 18 residues. The CDR3 is CASSYGVGQSSSGNTIYF. DNA for the CDR3: TGTGCCAGCAGTTACGGGGTCGGACAGTCGAGCTCTGGAAACACCATATATTTT.

This clone came up once. This chain links TRBV10-3 with TRBJ2-5; 8 bases align to TRBD2. The CDR3 consists of 12 residues. The germline gives CDR1 ENHRY, CDR2 SYGVKD. V lost 7 bases to trimming and J lost 3 bases; unmatched junction nucleotides: 1. The CDR3 loop reads CAIKAGEETQYF. The CDR3 DNA sequence: TGTGCCATCAAAGCGGGGGAAGAGACCCAGTACTTC.

The V call is TRBV27, the J call TRBJ2-1; TRBD2 might be the D (6 bases). From germline, CDR1 is MNHEY and CDR2 SMNVEV (reference sequence). This CDR3 is 14 amino acids long. With 6 bases removed from V and 9 bases from J, the gap between germline ends came to 18 bases. CDR3 nucleotide sequence: TGTGCCAGCAGACTGGGAGTATGGAGGGGTGAGCAGTTCTTC. Translated, it gives CASRLGVWRGEQFF.